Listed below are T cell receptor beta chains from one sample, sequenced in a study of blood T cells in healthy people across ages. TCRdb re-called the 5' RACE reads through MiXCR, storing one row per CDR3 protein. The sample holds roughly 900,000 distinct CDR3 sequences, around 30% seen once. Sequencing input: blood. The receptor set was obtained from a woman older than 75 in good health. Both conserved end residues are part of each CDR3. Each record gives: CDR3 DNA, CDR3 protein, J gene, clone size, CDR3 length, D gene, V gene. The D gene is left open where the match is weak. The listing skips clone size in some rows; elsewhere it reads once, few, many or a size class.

CDR3nt: TGTGTCAGCAGTGTAATGGGCCAAGAGACCCAGTACTTC
CDR3aa: CVSSVMGQETQYF
j_gene: TRBJ2-5
abundance: .
len: 13
d_gene: .
v_gene: TRBV2

CDR3nt: TGTGCCACCAGCAGAGATCGAGGTCAAGAGACCCAGTACTTC
CDR3aa: CATSRDRGQETQYF
j_gene: TRBJ2-5
abundance: many
len: 14
d_gene: .
v_gene: TRBV15

CDR3nt: TGTGCCATCAGTGCGCGACAGGGCAATGGCTACACCTTC
CDR3aa: CAISARQGNGYTF
j_gene: TRBJ1-2
abundance: many
len: 13
d_gene: TRBD1
v_gene: TRBV10-3

CDR3nt: TGCAGTGCTAGAGAGGTGAACACCGGGGAGCTGTTTTTT
CDR3aa: CSAREVNTGELFF
j_gene: TRBJ2-2
abundance: .
len: 13
d_gene: .
v_gene: TRBV20-1

CDR3nt: TGTGCCAGCAGCTTAGGAACAGGGGGCGCAAGTCAGAAGGCTTTCTTT
CDR3aa: CASSLGTGGASQKAFF
j_gene: TRBJ1-1
abundance: .
len: 16
d_gene: TRBD1
v_gene: TRBV7-2

CDR3nt: TGTGCCAGCAGTAGGACAGGGGGCGGCAACACCGGGGAGCTGTTTTTT
CDR3aa: CASSRTGGGNTGELFF
j_gene: TRBJ2-2
abundance: .
len: 16
d_gene: TRBD1
v_gene: TRBV7-6

CDR3nt: TGTGCCATCAGTGAAAGGGAAGGAGCCTTATCCTACAATGAGCAGTTCTTC
CDR3aa: CAISEREGALSYNEQFF
j_gene: TRBJ2-1
abundance: many
len: 17
d_gene: .
v_gene: TRBV10-3

CDR3nt: TGTGCCAGCAGTGAACCCCCCGGAGGGTCAGGTCTAGAGACCCAGTACTTC
CDR3aa: CASSEPPGGSGLETQYF
j_gene: TRBJ2-5
abundance: many
len: 17
d_gene: .
v_gene: TRBV25-1

CDR3nt: TGCAGTGCTAGAGGAGGAAGGCGGGGGGGCCGGAATGAGCAGTTCTTC
CDR3aa: CSARGGRRGGRNEQFF
j_gene: TRBJ2-1
abundance: .
len: 16
d_gene: TRBD2
v_gene: TRBV20-1

CDR3nt: TGTGCCAGCAGCCCCAGGGCTTTTTTTGCAACTAATGAAAAACTGTTTTTT
CDR3aa: CASSPRAFFATNEKLFF
j_gene: TRBJ1-4
abundance: few
len: 17
d_gene: .
v_gene: TRBV9

CDR3nt: TGTGCCAGCAGTTACTCGGAAGGCGCCTACAATGAGCAGTTCTTC
CDR3aa: CASSYSEGAYNEQFF
j_gene: TRBJ2-1
abundance: .
len: 15
d_gene: .
v_gene: TRBV6-2/TRBV6-3

CDR3nt: TGTGCCAGCAGCTTAAGTAGCGGGGGACTCAATGAGCAGTTCTTC
CDR3aa: CASSLSSGGLNEQFF
j_gene: TRBJ2-1
abundance: once
len: 15
d_gene: TRBD2
v_gene: TRBV7-2

CDR3nt: TGTGCCAGCAGCCAAGACCCACCCGGGACAGGGGCTCAGCCCCAGCATTTT
CDR3aa: CASSQDPPGTGAQPQHF
j_gene: TRBJ1-5
abundance: .
len: 17
d_gene: TRBD1
v_gene: TRBV3-1

CDR3nt: TGTGCCAGCAGCGGAGTAGGAGATGAGCAGTTCTTC
CDR3aa: CASSGVGDEQFF
j_gene: TRBJ2-1
abundance: many
len: 12
d_gene: .
v_gene: TRBV9

CDR3nt: TGTGCCAGCAGTTCGGGACAGGTTGTCTCTGGGGCCAACGTCCTGACTTTC
CDR3aa: CASSSGQVVSGANVLTF
j_gene: TRBJ2-6
abundance: many
len: 17
d_gene: TRBD1
v_gene: TRBV27

CDR3nt: TGCAGTGCTAGGAAGCTAGCGGGGGACAATGAGCAGTTCTTC
CDR3aa: CSARKLAGDNEQFF
j_gene: TRBJ2-1
abundance: .
len: 14
d_gene: TRBD2
v_gene: TRBV20-1

CDR3nt: TGCAGTGCTAGAGTAGGGACCTACTACGAGCAGTACTTC
CDR3aa: CSARVGTYYEQYF
j_gene: TRBJ2-7
abundance: many
len: 13
d_gene: .
v_gene: TRBV20-1

CDR3nt: TGTGCCAGCAGCTTAGCGGGACAGGGGACCACTGAAGCTTTCTTT
CDR3aa: CASSLAGQGTTEAFF
j_gene: TRBJ1-1
abundance: .
len: 15
d_gene: TRBD1
v_gene: TRBV7-9

CDR3nt: TGCAGTGCTAGAGAACAGGGCACTGAAGCTTTCTTT
CDR3aa: CSAREQGTEAFF
j_gene: TRBJ1-1
abundance: few
len: 12
d_gene: .
v_gene: TRBV20-1

CDR3nt: TGCGCCAGCAGCCACTCTCCAGGAGAAAATGAAAAACTGTTTTTT
CDR3aa: CASSHSPGENEKLFF
j_gene: TRBJ1-4
abundance: many
len: 15
d_gene: .
v_gene: TRBV4-3

CDR3nt: TGTGCCAGCAGTCGGGACGGATCGAACACCGGGGAGCTGTTTTTT
CDR3aa: CASSRDGSNTGELFF
j_gene: TRBJ2-2
abundance: few
len: 15
d_gene: .
v_gene: TRBV12-3/TRBV12-4

CDR3nt: TGTGCCAGCAGCCGGACAGGGGATATCGGGGAGCTGTTTTTT
CDR3aa: CASSRTGDIGELFF
j_gene: TRBJ2-2
abundance: .
len: 14
d_gene: TRBD1
v_gene: TRBV7-2

CDR3nt: TGTGCCAGCTTAATTCCGGGACACCTCTCTGGGGCCAACGTCCTGACTTTC
CDR3aa: CASLIPGHLSGANVLTF
j_gene: TRBJ2-6
abundance: .
len: 17
d_gene: .
v_gene: TRBV18

CDR3nt: TGTGCCATCAGTGAGTCGTCCAGGGACAGAGATACGCAGTATTTT
CDR3aa: CAISESSRDRDTQYF
j_gene: TRBJ2-3
abundance: many
len: 15
d_gene: TRBD1
v_gene: TRBV10-3

CDR3nt: TGCGCCAGCAGCTTGGGGGACAACTTAGGCTACGAGCAGTACTTC
CDR3aa: CASSLGDNLGYEQYF
j_gene: TRBJ2-7
abundance: many
len: 15
d_gene: .
v_gene: TRBV5-1